The T cell receptor beta chain described here comes from a study of CD8 T cells in Susac syndrome. Random-hexamer reverse transcription was applied to roughly 0.45 to 1 ug RNA. Via MiXCR, TCRdb re-called the immunoSEQ multiplex PCR reads, giving one row per CDR3 protein. The repertoire holds roughly 200,000 distinct CDR3 sequences, with 95% as singletons. Sequenced material: CD4+ T cells from PBMCs. The sequence derives from a human donor with multiple sclerosis.

This CDR3 is CASSVDLGAGSPLHF. The CDR3 DNA is TGTGCCAGCAGCGTAGATCTGGGGGCGGGATCACCCCTCCACTTT. The chain uses TRBV9 and TRBJ1-6; D perhaps matches TRBD1 (6 bases). The length of the CDR3 is 15 residues. Deletions cut 0 bases from V and 10 bases from J, with 14 bases between. The germline gives CDR1 SGDLS, CDR2 YYNGEE.